This entry concerns a single T cell receptor (beta chain). Profiling relied on immunoSEQ multiplex PCR, and the TCRdb table lists in-frame clones only, not all of them. The table includes about 73,000 clones, about 89% detected once. This sample was included in a study of OX40 agonist ivuxolimab in advanced cancers. V gave up 7 bases and J gave up 0 bases; unmatched junction bases: 7. CDR3 length: 15 residues. Germline V gene sequence: CDR1 MGHRA, CDR2 YSYEKL. V usage is TRBV4-1 and J usage is TRBJ2-3, with 7 bases aligning to TRBD1. The input for sequencing was CD4+ or CD8+ T cells sorted from blood, taken in a trial of the OX40 agonist ivuxolimab. The TCR sequence derives from an adult with an advanced solid tumor such as melanoma, head and neck, liver or kidney cancer. CDR3 amino acids: CASTLGQLSTDTQYF. DNA for the CDR3: TGCGCCAGCACCCTGGGACAGCTTAGCACAGATACGCAGTATTTT.